This T cell receptor beta chain was sequenced during a study of identical twins. Study-wide points: Within monozygotic twins, out-of-frame TCR alpha sharing was underestimated by the models.

One entry per CDR3 protein, called by TCRdb with MiXCR from the 5' RACE reads. The sample includes 350,000 or so distinct CDR3 sequences, around 9% of them seen just once. A few counts support this clonotype. Its antigen is still unknown. The germline V and J ends were trimmed by 4 bases and 1 base, with 15 bases remaining between them. The CDR3 has 16 residues. Germline CDR1 and CDR2: SGHVS and FQNEAQ. Sequenced sample: naive T cells sorted from blood. The clonotype was recovered from a woman aged 45-59 years in good health. This chain joins TRBV7-8 and TRBJ2-3; D gene uncertain. CDR3 in amino acids: CASSSHLEDRTDTQYF. CDR3 coding DNA: TGTGCCAGCAGCTCACACCTCGAGGACCGCACAGATACGCAGTATTTT.